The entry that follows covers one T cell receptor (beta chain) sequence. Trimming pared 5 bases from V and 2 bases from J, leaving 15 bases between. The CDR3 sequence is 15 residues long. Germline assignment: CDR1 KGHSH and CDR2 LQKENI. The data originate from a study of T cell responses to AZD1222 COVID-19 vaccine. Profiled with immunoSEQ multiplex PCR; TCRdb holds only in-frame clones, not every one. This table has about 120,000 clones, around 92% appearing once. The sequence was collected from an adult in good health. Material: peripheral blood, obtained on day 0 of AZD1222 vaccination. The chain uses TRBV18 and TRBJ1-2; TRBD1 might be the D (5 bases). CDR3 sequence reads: CASSEPGRQNYGYTF. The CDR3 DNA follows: TGTGCCAGCTCAGAACCGGGACGGCAGAACTATGGCTACACCTTC.